A single sample gave rise to the 30 T cell receptor beta chains below, sequenced in a study of human T cells and chemical hapten exposure. Time point indicated: patch test 1, 2 weeks after DPC sensitization. Noted treatment: therapeutic diphenylcyclopropenone sensitization with weekly scalp DPC. TCRdb re-derived calls from the RACE reads in MiXCR, one entry per CDR3 protein. The sample holds 95,000 to 150,000 distinct CDR3 sequences, roughly 13% seen once. The sample here was whole blood, taken in connection with sensitization to the hapten diphenylcyclopropenone (DPC). These receptors all stem from a man aged 18-30 years with alopecia areata. Some clones in this sample may be carry-over from other donors' samples.

The chain uses TRBV20-1 and TRBJ2-5; the match to TRBD1 covers 9 bases. J was trimmed by 2 bases and V by 0 bases; bases with no gene match: 7. CDR1 and CDR2 from the germline V gene are DFQATT and SNEGSKA (reference sequence). The CDR3 spans 16 residues. This chain's CDR3 is CSARDPWTGVQETQYF. CDR3 nucleotides: TGCAGTGCTAGAGATCCTTGGACAGGGGTGCAAGAGACCCAGTACTTC.

This clonotype was seen only a few times. J is TRBJ2-3 and V is TRBV20-1; TRBD2 matches at 9 bases. The CDR3 extends over 15 amino acids. Germline values: CDR1 DFQATT, CDR2 SNEGSKA (reference sequence). Trimming at V came to 3 bases and at J to 0 bases, leaving 4 bases not matched to a gene. In DNA, the CDR3 is TGCAGTGCTAGGGGGACTAGCCCAAGCACAGATACGCAGTATTTT. Its protein product is CSARGTSPSTDTQYF.

The V gene is TRBV4-1, the J gene TRBJ2-1; D possibly corresponds to TRBD2 (7 bases). Between the trimmed V and J ends, which lost 4 bases and 7 bases, there was a span of 11 bases. CDR1 and CDR2 from the germline V gene are MGHRA and YSYEKL. The CDR3 runs to 13 residues. This chain's CDR3 is CASSLRGANEQFF. CDR3 DNA: TGCGCCAGCAGCCTCCGGGGGGCAAATGAGCAGTTCTTC.

The chain couples TRBV28 to TRBJ2-7; D uncertain. The CDR3 has 15 amino acids. CDR1 and CDR2 from the germline V gene are MDHEN and SYDVKM. With 1 base removed from V and 0 bases from J, the gap between germline ends came to 10 bases. This chain's CDR3 is CASSLFTKSSYEQYF. DNA for the CDR3: TGTGCCAGCAGTTTATTTACAAAAAGCTCCTACGAGCAGTACTTC.

The chain recombines TRBV4-3 with TRBJ1-4; no definite D call. Germline V CDR1 and CDR2: LGHNA, YSLEER. CDR3 size: 15 residues. Trimming cost V 0 bases and J 11 bases, with 16 bases left between them. CDR3 protein: CASSQDATIIDKLFF. CDR3 nucleotides: TGCGCCAGCAGCCAAGATGCCACAATCATAGATAAACTGTTTTTT.

The rearrangement joins TRBV7-2 to TRBJ2-1; the D gene could be TRBD1 or TRBD2 (6 bases each). The germline CDR1 and CDR2 sequences are SGHTA and FQGNSA. The V end lost 7 bases, the J end lost 11 bases, and 15 bases lay between the germline ends. The CDR3 runs 12 residues. CDR3 region: CASTNEGGQQFF. The CDR3 coding sequence is TGTGCCAGCACCAACGAGGGGGGCCAGCAGTTCTTC. The full variable domain, completed using reference TRBV7-2 and TRBJ2-1, is GAGVSQSPSNKVTEKGKDVELRCDPISGHTALYWYRQSLGQGLEFLIYFQGNSAPDKSGLPSDRFSAERTGGSVSTLTIQRTQQEDSAVYLCASTNEGGQQFFGPGTRLTVL.

Written as DNA, the CDR3 is TGTGCCACCAAAGGGGGGCGGACCCCGGGGCAGTACTTC. Its protein product is CATKGGRTPGQYF. The genes are TRBV2 and TRBJ2-7; D might be TRBD1 or TRBD2, each matching 6 bases. The germline gives CDR1 SNHLY, CDR2 FYNNEI. The CDR3 covers 13 residues. Trimming removed 10 bases at V and 9 bases at J, with 22 bases between.

This clonotype was counted a few times. The gene calls are TRBV11-2 and TRBJ1-1; D ambiguous. The V end was cut by 2 bases, the J end by 1 base, with 5 bases between. CDR3 size: 13 residues. Germline loops: CDR1 SGHAT, CDR2 FQNNGV. The CDR3 protein is CASSLWGNTEAFF. The CDR3, as DNA: TGTGCCAGCAGCTTATGGGGGAACACTGAAGCTTTCTTT.

This clonotype was seen a few times. The chain employs TRBV20-1 and TRBJ1-4; 8 bases agree with TRBD1. V trimming: 0 bases; J trimming: 13 bases; junction bases outside the gene matches: 19. CDR3 size: 17 residues. In germline, CDR1 is DFQATT, CDR2 SNEGSKA (reference sequence). CDR3 nucleotides: TGCAGTGCTAGAGATCTTGACGGACAGGGTTTTGTGGGGACACTGTTTTTT. It specifies CSARDLDGQGFVGTLFF.

The rearrangement joins TRBV18 to TRBJ1-3, with unresolved D. Trimming left V 3 bases short and J 0 bases short, with 9 bases between. The CDR3 extends over 15 amino acids. From germline, CDR1 is KGHSH and CDR2 LQKENI. The CDR3 protein is CASSPVGSSGNTIYF. The DNA of the CDR3 is TGTGCCAGCTCACCTGTCGGCTCCTCTGGAAACACCATATATTTT.

The chain is built from TRBV28 and TRBJ1-1, with a weak D call TRBD1 (5 bases). Trimming stripped 2 bases from V and 2 bases from J, with 9 bases between. Per the germline V gene, CDR1 is MDHEN and CDR2 is SYDVKM. The CDR3 is 14 residues long. For the CDR3, the DNA is TGTGCCAGCAGTTTAACAAGGGGAAACACTGAAGCTTTCTTT. It translates to CASSLTRGNTEAFF.

This rearrangement joins TRBV21-1 to TRBJ1-2; no DNA check was done on the table's D call, TRBD1. TRBV21-1 corresponds to a pseudogene. The CDR3 consists of 16 residues. In DNA form, the CDR3 reads TGTGCCAGCAGCCCGTTCCCGGGACCACCCCACTATGGCTACACCTTC. Protein sequence: CASSPFPGPPHYGYTF.

The rearrangement joins TRBV7-6 to TRBJ2-7, with D perhaps TRBD1 or TRBD2 (5 bases each). This CDR3 region has 13 residues. The germline V gene has CDR1 SGHVS and CDR2 FNYEAQ. With 3 bases removed from V and 6 bases from J, the gap between germline ends came to 12 bases. The CDR3, as DNA: TGTGCCAGCAGCTTTAATGCAGGGAGCGAGCAGTACTTC. This translates into CASSFNAGSEQYF.

The rearrangement uses TRBV28 and TRBJ2-7; 12 bases match TRBD1. V was clipped by 10 bases and J by 4 bases; unmatched bases: 5. The CDR3 totals 13 residues. Germline loops: CDR1 MDHEN, CDR2 SYDVKM. The CDR3, as DNA: TGTGCCACCCGGGACAGGGGGCTGTACGAGCAGTACTTC. This gives the protein CATRDRGLYEQYF.

A word on this clonotype: A much bigger clone sits one base away, suggesting this may be a read error. This chain joins TRBV29-1 and TRBJ1-2; TRBD1 is a possible D gene (5 bases). The CDR3 length is 12 residues. The V gene's germline CDR1 is SQVTM and CDR2 ANQGSEA. The CDR3 sequence: CGGTGPNYGYTF. The CDR3 nucleotides are TGCGGCGGGACGGGCCCCAACTATGGCTACACCTTC.

There are many counts of this clonotype. The V call is TRBV9, the J call TRBJ2-1; D ambiguous. Germline CDR1 SGDLS, CDR2 YYNGEE. The CDR3 has 11 residues. V lost 3 bases to trimming and J lost 6 bases, with 4 bases between them. This CDR3 is CASSGLNEQFF. CDR3 bases: TGTGCCAGCAGCGGCCTCAATGAGCAGTTCTTC.

In its sample, this clonotype was seen many times. This chain connects TRBV13 to TRBJ1-1; no clear D gene. CDR1 and CDR2 (germline): PRHDT, FYEKMQ (reference sequence). The ends were cut back, 8 bases at V and 1 base at J, with 8 bases in the middle. This CDR3 comprises 12 residues. The DNA for the CDR3 is TGTGCCAGCTTAGGCGGGAACACTGAAGCTTTCTTT. It translates to CASLGGNTEAFF.

At least ten counts were recorded for this clonotype. CDR3 sequence (DNA): TGCAGTGCTAGAGATCTAGCGGGGGCCGTCGCGTCCTCTGGGGCCAACGTCCTGACTTTC. As protein: CSARDLAGAVASSGANVLTF. The chain uses TRBV20-1 and TRBJ2-6; 10 bases are shared with TRBD2. CDR1 is DFQATT and CDR2 is SNEGSKA in the germline V gene (reference sequence). The V gene end was trimmed by 0 bases and the J gene end by 0 bases; junction bases not matched to a gene: 11. This CDR3 is built from 20 residues.

This clonotype has at least ten counts. The chain is built from TRBV5-5 and TRBJ1-4, with 9 positions matching TRBD1. Germline assignment: CDR1 SGHKS and CDR2 YYEKEE (reference sequence). CDR3 size: 16 residues. Losses at the gene ends were 3 bases for V and 1 base for J; bases not matched to a gene: 4. The CDR3 sequence is CASSSGTGITNEKLFF. The CDR3 nucleotides read TGTGCCAGCAGCTCCGGGACAGGGATAACTAATGAAAAACTGTTTTTT.

This chain links TRBV7-9 with TRBJ1-1; TRBD1 matches at 8 bases. Germline V gene data show CDR1 as SEHNR and CDR2 as FQNEAQ (reference sequence). The CDR3 runs 16 residues. Germline trimming cut 1 base from V and 4 bases from J; bases unmatched to any gene: 8. The CDR3, as DNA: TGTGCCAGCAGCTTAGTGGGCAGGGGGCTAGGCACTGAAGCTTTCTTT. Protein product: CASSLVGRGLGTEAFF.

This clonotype was seen only a few times. The CDR3 is CASSHAGAAFRNEQFF. The CDR3, as DNA: TGTGCCAGCAGTCACGCCGGGGCTGCGTTTAGGAATGAGCAGTTCTTC. The chain has TRBV7-2 and TRBJ2-1; D might be TRBD1 or TRBD2, each matching 5 bases. Germline V gene lookup returns CDR1 SGHTA and CDR2 FQGNSA. The CDR3 consists of 16 residues. Trimming took off 6 bases at V and 7 bases at J, with 22 bases between the two ends.

The chain combines TRBV11-2 with TRBJ2-3; D is undetermined. V lost 3 bases and J 2 bases, leaving 6 bases between the germline ends. CDR1 is SGHAT and CDR2 is FQNNGV in the germline V gene. CDR3 size: 13 residues. The CDR3 DNA reads as TGTGCCAGCAGCTTCGACAACACAGATACGCAGTATTTT. Its protein is CASSFDNTDTQYF.

Ten or more counts support this clonotype. The CDR3, as DNA: TGTGCCAGCAGTGGACAGGGGGCGCCGGGCAATGAGCAGTTCTTC. This gives the protein CASSGQGAPGNEQFF. The chain recombines TRBV2 with TRBJ2-1; 10 bases match TRBD1. The V and J ends lost 4 bases and 6 bases, in that order; junction bases with no gene match: 6. CDR1 and CDR2 (germline): SNHLY, FYNNEI. CDR3 size: 15 residues.

Only a few counts were recorded for this clonotype. V is TRBV7-9 and J is TRBJ1-6, with D unclear. V was clipped by 2 bases and J by 12 bases, with 8 bases between them. The CDR3 totals 12 residues. Germline assignment: CDR1 SEHNR and CDR2 FQNEAQ (reference sequence). The CDR3, as DNA: TGTGCCAGCAGCTTATTGTGGGAACCCCTCCACTTT. This sequence encodes CASSLLWEPLHF.

Only a few counts were recorded for this clonotype. The chain is built from TRBV4-3 and TRBJ1-5; D is undetermined. This CDR3 is 15 amino acids long. V gave up 0 bases and J gave up 4 bases, with 10 bases separating them. Per the germline V gene, CDR1 is LGHNA and CDR2 is YSLEER. The CDR3 region has the DNA TGCGCCAGCAGCCAAGATCTCGGCTTAAATCAGCCCCAGCATTTT. Protein product: CASSQDLGLNQPQHF.

This clonotype came up many times. This sequence joins TRBV4-3 and TRBJ2-2, with D perhaps matching TRBD1 (7 bases). Germline values: CDR1 LGHNA, CDR2 YSLEER. V gave up 1 base and J gave up 7 bases, with 16 bases separating them. This CDR3 spans 16 amino acids. CDR3 DNA sequence: TGCGCCAGCAGCCAAGTTACCCAGGGGGGAAGCGGGGAGCTGTTTTTT. Translation gives CASSQVTQGGSGELFF.

The sample holds a few counts of this clonotype. The chain combines TRBV11-2 with TRBJ2-5, with D tentatively TRBD2 (6 bases). The germline CDR1 and CDR2 sequences are SGHAT and FQNNGV. The CDR3 extends over 15 amino acids. V lost 2 bases and J lost 4, with 14 bases in between. The CDR3 DNA is TGTGCCAGCAGCTTAAGGAGGGAAGGGACAGAGACCCAGTACTTC. Its protein product is CASSLRREGTETQYF.

CDR3 protein: CASSLEGAGGGQTQYF. For the CDR3, the DNA is TGTGCCAGCAGCCTAGAAGGCGCGGGGGGCGGACAGACCCAGTACTTC. The chain employs TRBV3-2 and TRBJ2-5; TRBD1, the table's D call, lacks a check against the DNA. TRBV3-2 is described as a pseudogene. The CDR3 spans 16 residues.

The genes are TRBV5-4 and TRBJ1-6, with 12 nucleotides matching TRBD1. The germline V gene has CDR1 SGHNT and CDR2 YYREEE (reference sequence). V was clipped by 5 bases and J by 0 bases; unmatched bases: 18. The CDR3 is 22 residues long. In DNA form, the CDR3 reads TGTGCCAGCAGGCAGGGACAGGGGGCAACCTCGCGCGTGACCTCCTATAATTCACCCCTCCACTTT. Translated: CASRQGQGATSRVTSYNSPLHF.

This clonotype was seen at least ten times. The chain combines TRBV6-2 or TRBV6-3 with TRBJ2-2; 9 bases are a match to TRBD1. Germline CDR1 is MNHEY and CDR2 is SVGEGT. Losses at the gene ends were 11 bases for V and 3 bases for J; bases not matched to a gene: 19. The CDR3 runs to 18 residues. This chain's CDR3 is CAAIAVYRDREHTGELFF. The CDR3 bases are TGTGCCGCGATAGCGGTATACCGGGACAGGGAACACACCGGGGAGCTGTTTTTT.